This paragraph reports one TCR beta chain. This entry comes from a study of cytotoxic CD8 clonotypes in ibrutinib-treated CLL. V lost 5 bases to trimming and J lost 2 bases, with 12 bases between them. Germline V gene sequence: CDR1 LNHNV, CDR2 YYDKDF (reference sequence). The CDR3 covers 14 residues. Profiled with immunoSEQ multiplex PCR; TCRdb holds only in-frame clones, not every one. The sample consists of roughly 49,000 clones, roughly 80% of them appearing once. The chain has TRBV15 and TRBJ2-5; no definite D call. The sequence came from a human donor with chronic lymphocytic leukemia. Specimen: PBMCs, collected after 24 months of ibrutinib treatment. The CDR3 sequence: CATSAQYPQETQYF. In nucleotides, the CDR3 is TGTGCCACCAGCGCCCAGTATCCGCAAGAGACCCAGTACTTC.